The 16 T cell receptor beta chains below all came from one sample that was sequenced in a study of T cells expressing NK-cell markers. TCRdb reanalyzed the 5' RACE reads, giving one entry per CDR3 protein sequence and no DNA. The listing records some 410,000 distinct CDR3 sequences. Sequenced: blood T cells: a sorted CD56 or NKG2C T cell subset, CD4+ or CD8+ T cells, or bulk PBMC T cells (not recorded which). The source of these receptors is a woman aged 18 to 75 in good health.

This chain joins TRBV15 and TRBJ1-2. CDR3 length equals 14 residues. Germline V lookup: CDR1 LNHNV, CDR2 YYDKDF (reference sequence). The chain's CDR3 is CATSRDQENYGYTF.

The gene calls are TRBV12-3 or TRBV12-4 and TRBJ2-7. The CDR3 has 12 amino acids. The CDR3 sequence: CATTDGAYEQYF.

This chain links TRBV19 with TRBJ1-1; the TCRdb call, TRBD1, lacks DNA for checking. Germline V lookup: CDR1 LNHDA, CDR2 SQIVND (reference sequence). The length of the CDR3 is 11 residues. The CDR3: CASSMWGEAFF.

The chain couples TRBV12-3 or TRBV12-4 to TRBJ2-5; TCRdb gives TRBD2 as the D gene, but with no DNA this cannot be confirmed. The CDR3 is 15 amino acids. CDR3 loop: CASSLGTTPPETQYF.

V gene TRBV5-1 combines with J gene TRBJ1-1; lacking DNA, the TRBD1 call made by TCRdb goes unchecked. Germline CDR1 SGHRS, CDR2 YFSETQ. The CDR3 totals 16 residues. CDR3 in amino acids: CASSPGRGTEHTEAFF.

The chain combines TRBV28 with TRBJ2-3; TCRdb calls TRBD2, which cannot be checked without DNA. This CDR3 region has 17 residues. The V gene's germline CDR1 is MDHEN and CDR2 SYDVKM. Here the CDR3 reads CASSPSGLSAGADTQYF.

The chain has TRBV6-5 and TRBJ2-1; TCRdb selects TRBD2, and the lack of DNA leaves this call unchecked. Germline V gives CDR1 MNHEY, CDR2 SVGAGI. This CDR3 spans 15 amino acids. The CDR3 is CASSSIREGNNEQFF.

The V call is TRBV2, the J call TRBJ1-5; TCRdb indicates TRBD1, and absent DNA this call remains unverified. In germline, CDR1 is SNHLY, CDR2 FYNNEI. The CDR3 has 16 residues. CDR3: CASSERSRAGVKPQHF.

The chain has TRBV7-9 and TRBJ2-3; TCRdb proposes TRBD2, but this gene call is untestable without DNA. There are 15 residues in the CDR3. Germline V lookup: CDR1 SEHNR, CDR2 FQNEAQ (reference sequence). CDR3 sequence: CASSPPLTNTDTQYF.

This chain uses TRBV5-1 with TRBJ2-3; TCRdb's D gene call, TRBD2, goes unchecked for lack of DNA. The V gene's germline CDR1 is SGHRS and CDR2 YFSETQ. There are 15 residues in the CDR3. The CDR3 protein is CASSLRPREPDTQYF.

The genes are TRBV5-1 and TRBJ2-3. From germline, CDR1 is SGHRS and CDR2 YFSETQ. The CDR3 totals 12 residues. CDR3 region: CASSVTWDTQYF.

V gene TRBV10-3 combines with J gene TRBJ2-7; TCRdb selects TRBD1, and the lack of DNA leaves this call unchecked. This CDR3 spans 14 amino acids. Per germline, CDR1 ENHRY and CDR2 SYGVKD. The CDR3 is CAISEGEGLYEQYF.

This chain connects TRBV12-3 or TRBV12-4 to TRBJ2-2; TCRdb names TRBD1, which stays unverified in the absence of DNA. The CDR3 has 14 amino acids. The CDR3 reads CASSLGRDTGELFF.

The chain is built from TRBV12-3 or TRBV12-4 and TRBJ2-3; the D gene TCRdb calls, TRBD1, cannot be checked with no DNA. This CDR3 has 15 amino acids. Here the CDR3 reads CASSLNRGHTDTQYF.

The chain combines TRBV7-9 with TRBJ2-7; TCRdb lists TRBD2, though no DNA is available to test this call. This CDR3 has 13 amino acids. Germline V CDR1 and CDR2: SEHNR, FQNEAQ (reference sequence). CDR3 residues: CASSLGTRAEQYF.

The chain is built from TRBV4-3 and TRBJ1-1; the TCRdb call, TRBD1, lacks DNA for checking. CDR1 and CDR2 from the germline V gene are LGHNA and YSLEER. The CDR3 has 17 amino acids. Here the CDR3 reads CASSQFRGTGKYTEAFF.